The present T cell receptor (beta chain) was sequenced within a study of blood T cell repertoires in COVID-19. Whole-study context: The study drew acute and convalescent COVID-19 samples from the United States, Italy and Spain. The cDNA or gDNA used as material had been derived from T cells, B-cell-depleted T cells, or PBMCs.

This clone occurred once. In the source study's methods: Amplification of reference gene primers was used by the study to estimate nucleated cell counts. Some clones are missing from TCRdb's copy, which holds only in-frame ones; the method was immunoSEQ multiplex PCR. The D gene and trimming were derived from the DNA, and the V and J assignments and clone size from that table. This table holds tens of thousands of clones, around 85% found once. The CDR3 loop spans 14 amino acids. The V and J ends lost 2 bases and 7 bases, in that order; junction bases with no gene match: 3. The germline V gene encodes CDR1 GTSNPN and CDR2 SVGIG (reference sequence).

Sequenced: peripheral blood. The receptor was isolated from a woman aged 70-85 years with active COVID-19. The V call is TRBV30, the J call TRBJ2-2; the match to TRBD2 covers 11 bases. The CDR3 bases are TGTGCCTGGAGTTGGGGACTAGCGGACGGGGAGCTGTTTTTT. It is translated as CAWSWGLADGELFF.